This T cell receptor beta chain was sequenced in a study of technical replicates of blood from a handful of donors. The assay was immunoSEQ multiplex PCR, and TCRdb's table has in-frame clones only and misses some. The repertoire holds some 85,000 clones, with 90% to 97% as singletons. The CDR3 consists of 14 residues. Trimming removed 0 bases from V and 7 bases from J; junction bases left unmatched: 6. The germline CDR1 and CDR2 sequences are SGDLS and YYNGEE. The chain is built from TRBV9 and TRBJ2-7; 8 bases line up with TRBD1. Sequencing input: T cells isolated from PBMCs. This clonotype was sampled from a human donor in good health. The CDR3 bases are TGTGCCAGCAGCGTAGGGACAGGGTTAATGGAGCAGTACTTC. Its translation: CASSVGTGLMEQYF.